The clone carrying this T cell receptor (beta chain) was recorded only once. Its cognate antigen is unknown. The data are from a study of cytomegalovirus exposure and HLA in healthy donors. Findings and limits, study-wide: Later on, an analysis showed TCR association rates differing by HLA locus, with DRB1 the most and HLA-C the fewest.

The PCR made use of 60 Vbeta and 13 Jbeta primers. Sequencing used immunoSEQ multiplex PCR; TCRdb keeps in-frame clones, though not all of them. Of around 94,000 clones listed, 76% are singletons. Germline loops: CDR1 ENHRY, CDR2 SYGVKD. The CDR3 contains 14 residues. The V and J ends lost 11 bases and 0 bases respectively, with 14 bases between them. Sequenced material: PBMCs. This TCR derives from a woman between 55 and 75 years old in good health and CMV-seropositive. This chain connects TRBV10-3 to TRBJ2-1; D may be TRBD1 (5 bases). The CDR3 DNA sequence: TGTGCCGCTTCACAGGAGAGCTCCTACAATGAGCAGTTCTTC. It codes for CAASQESSYNEQFF.